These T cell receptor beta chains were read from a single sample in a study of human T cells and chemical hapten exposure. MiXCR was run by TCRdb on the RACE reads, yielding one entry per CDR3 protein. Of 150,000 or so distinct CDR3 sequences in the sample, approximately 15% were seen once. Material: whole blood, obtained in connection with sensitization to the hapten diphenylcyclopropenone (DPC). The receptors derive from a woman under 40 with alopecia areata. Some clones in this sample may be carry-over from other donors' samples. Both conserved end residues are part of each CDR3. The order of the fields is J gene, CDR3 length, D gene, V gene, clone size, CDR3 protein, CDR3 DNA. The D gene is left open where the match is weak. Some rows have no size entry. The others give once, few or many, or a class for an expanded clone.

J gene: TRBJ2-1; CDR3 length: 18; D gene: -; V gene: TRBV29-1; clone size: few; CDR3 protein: CSVEVRPKTGLKINEQFF; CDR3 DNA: TGCAGCGTTGAAGTTCGCCCCAAAACAGGGTTAAAGATTAATGAGCAGTTCTTC
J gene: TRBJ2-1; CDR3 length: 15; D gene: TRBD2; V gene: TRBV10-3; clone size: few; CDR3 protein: CAISESGGWNNEQFF; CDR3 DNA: TGTGCCATCAGTGAGTCGGGAGGGTGGAACAATGAGCAGTTCTTC
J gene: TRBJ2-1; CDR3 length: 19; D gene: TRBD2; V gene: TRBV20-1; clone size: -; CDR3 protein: CSARTQGLAGVRSYNEQFF; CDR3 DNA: TGCAGTGCTAGGACCCAAGGACTAGCGGGAGTCCGCTCCTACAATGAGCAGTTCTTC
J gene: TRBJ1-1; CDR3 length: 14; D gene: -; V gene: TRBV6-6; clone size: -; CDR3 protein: CASNRRDMKTEAFF; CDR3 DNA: TGTGCCAGCAATCGCCGGGACATGAAGACTGAAGCTTTCTTT
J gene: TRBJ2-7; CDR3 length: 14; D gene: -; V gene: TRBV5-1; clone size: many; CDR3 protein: CASSLEGPGYEQYF; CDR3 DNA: TGCGCCAGCAGCTTGGAAGGGCCAGGGTACGAGCAGTACTTC
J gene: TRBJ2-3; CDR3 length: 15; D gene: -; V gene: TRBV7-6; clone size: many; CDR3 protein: CASSLADGFTDTQYF; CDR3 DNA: TGTGCCAGCAGCTTAGCGGACGGATTCACAGATACGCAGTATTTT
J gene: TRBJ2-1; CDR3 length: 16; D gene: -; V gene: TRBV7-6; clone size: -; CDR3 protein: CAGSLAASNPYNEQFF; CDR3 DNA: TGTGCCGGCAGCTTAGCGGCTTCCAATCCCTACAATGAGCAGTTCTTC
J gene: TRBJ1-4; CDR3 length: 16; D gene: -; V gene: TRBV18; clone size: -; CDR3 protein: CASSLLPGSDNEKLFF; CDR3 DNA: TGTGCCAGCTCACTCCTCCCAGGATCAGATAATGAAAAACTGTTTTTT
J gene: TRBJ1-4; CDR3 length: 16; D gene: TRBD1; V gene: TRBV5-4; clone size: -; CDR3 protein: CASSLGTGASNEKLFF; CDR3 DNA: TGTGCCAGCAGCCTGGGGACAGGCGCTTCGAATGAAAAACTGTTTTTT
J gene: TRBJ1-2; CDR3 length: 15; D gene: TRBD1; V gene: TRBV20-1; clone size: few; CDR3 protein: CSVPTGPDRAYGYTF; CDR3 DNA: TGCAGTGTCCCAACAGGACCGGACAGGGCCTATGGCTACACCTTC
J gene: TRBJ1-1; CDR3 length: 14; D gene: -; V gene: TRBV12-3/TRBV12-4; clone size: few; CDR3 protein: CASGGPGGVTEAFF; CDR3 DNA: TGTGCCAGCGGGGGCCCGGGGGGGGTCACTGAAGCTTTCTTT
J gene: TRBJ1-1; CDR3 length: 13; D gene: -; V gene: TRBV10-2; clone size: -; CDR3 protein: CASSFKMNTEAFF; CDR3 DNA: TGCGCCAGCAGTTTCAAAATGAACACTGAAGCTTTCTTT
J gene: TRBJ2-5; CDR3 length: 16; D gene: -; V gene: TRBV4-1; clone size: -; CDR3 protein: CASSQDATGALGTQYF; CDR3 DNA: TGCGCCAGCAGCCAAGATGCGACAGGAGCCCTGGGGACCCAGTACTTC
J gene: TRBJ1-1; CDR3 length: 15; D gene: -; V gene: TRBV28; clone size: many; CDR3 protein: CASRPRFGSVTEAFF; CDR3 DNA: TGTGCCAGCAGACCCCGGTTCGGTTCAGTCACTGAAGCTTTCTTT
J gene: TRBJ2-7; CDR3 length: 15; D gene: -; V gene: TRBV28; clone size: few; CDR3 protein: CASSWFGGTAYEQYF; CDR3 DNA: TGTGCCAGCAGTTGGTTCGGGGGAACTGCCTACGAGCAGTACTTC
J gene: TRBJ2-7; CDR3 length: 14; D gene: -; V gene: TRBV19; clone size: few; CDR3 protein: CASSMGGRAYEQYF; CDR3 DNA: TGTGCCAGTAGTATGGGCGGTAGAGCCTACGAGCAGTACTTC
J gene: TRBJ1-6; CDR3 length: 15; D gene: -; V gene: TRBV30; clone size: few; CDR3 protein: CAWAWEVAFNSPLHF; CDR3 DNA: TGTGCCTGGGCGTGGGAGGTCGCCTTTAATTCACCCCTCCACTTT
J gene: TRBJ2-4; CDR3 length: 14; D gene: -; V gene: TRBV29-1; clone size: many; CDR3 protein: CSVEVAAGTNIQYF; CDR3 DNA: TGCAGCGTTGAAGTCGCCGCAGGGACAAACATTCAGTACTTC
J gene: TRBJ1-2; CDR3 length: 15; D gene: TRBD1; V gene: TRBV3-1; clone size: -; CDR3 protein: CASRPGTGKLYGYTF; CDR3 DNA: TGTGCCAGCAGACCAGGGACAGGGAAACTCTATGGCTACACCTTC
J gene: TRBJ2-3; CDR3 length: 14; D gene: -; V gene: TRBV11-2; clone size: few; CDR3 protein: CASSSLTPQTGQYF; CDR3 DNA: TGTGCCAGCAGCTCACTAACTCCACAGACGGGGCAGTATTTT
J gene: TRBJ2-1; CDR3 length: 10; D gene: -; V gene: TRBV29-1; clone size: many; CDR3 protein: CSARQNEQFF; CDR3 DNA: TGCAGCGCGAGACAGAATGAGCAGTTCTTC
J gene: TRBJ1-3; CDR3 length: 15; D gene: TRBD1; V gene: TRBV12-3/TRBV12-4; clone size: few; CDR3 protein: CASSTYGTVGNTIYF; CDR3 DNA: TGTGCCAGCAGTACCTACGGGACAGTTGGAAACACCATATATTTT
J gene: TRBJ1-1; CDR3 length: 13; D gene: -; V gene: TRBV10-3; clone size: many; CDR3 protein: CAINGHLNTEAFF; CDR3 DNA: TGTGCCATCAACGGACACCTGAACACTGAAGCTTTCTTT
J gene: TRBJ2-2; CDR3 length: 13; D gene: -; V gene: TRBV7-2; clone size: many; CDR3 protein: CASSLDVYGELFF; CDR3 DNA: TGTGCCAGCAGCTTGGACGTTTACGGGGAGCTGTTTTTT
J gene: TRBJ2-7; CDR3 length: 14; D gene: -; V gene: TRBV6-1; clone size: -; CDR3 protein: CASSPLLGSYEQYF; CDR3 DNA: TGTGCCAGCAGCCCCCTATTGGGCAGTTACGAGCAGTACTTC